A single sample gave rise to the 2 T cell receptor beta chains below, sequenced in a study of blood T cells in healthy people across ages. Primed by a sample-barcoded 5' primer and a J-beta primer mix, a second PCR proceeded for roughly 6 to 12 cycles. TCRdb processed the 5' RACE reads anew with MiXCR; each CDR3 protein has one entry. The sample contains hundreds of thousands of distinct CDR3 sequences, over 45% of which appear only once. The sample consisted of blood. The receptor set was obtained from a man aged 55 to 70 in good health.

The chain links TRBV28 to TRBJ2-5, with no clear D. With the DNA end fitting TRBJ2-7 better, the J assignment may be wrong. The CDR3 is 11 amino acids. Germline CDR1 is MDHEN and CDR2 is SYDVKM. CDR3 sequence: CASKIRYEQYF. The CDR3 DNA sequence: TGTGCCAGCAAGATCCGGTACGAGCAGTACTTC.

Ten or more counts support this clonotype. The CDR3 spells CASSRSASSYNEQFF. The CDR3, as DNA: TGTGCCAGCAGCCGTAGCGCTAGCTCCTACAATGAGCAGTTCTTC. J is TRBJ2-1 and V is TRBV3-1, with TRBD2 as a possible D gene (5 bases). CDR3 size: 15 residues. Deletions cut 4 bases from V and 0 bases from J, with 10 bases between. Germline lookup yields CDR1 LGHDT and CDR2 YNNKEL (reference sequence).